A selection of T cell receptor beta chains follows, all from one sample in a study of blood T cell repertoires in COVID-19. Sequencing was performed with immunoSEQ multiplex PCR; in TCRdb, only in-frame clones are kept and a portion is missing. The repertoire includes 150,000 or so clones, about 76% of them detected once, and approximately 5.2% sits in the top ten. The source material was peripheral blood. These receptors were taken from a woman in her 70s with COVID-19, enrolled during active disease. Both conserved end residues are part of each CDR3. Each record gives: CDR3 protein, CDR3 DNA, clone size, D gene, J gene, V gene. D genes are given only for firm matches. The listing skips clone size in some rows; elsewhere it reads once, few, many or a size class.

CDR3 protein: CASGAGSFYEQYF
CDR3 DNA: TGTGCCAGCGGGGCAGGGTCGTTCTACGAGCAGTACTTC
clone size: -
D gene: -
J gene: TRBJ2-7
V gene: TRBV2

CDR3 protein: CSASRPDRDENLGTSELPNYGYTF
CDR3 DNA: TGCAGTGCTAGTAGGCCCGACAGGGATGAGAACTTGGGAACTTCCGAACTCCCTAACTATGGCTACACCTTC
clone size: -
D gene: TRBD1
J gene: TRBJ1-2
V gene: TRBV20-1

CDR3 protein: CAISEGQGASGYTF
CDR3 DNA: TGTGCCATCAGTGAGGGGCAGGGGGCGTCTGGCTACACCTTC
clone size: -
D gene: TRBD1
J gene: TRBJ1-2
V gene: TRBV10-3

CDR3 protein: CASSLPRQGGEKLFF
CDR3 DNA: TGTGCCAGCAGTCTGCCCAGACAGGGGGGCGAAAAACTGTTTTTT
clone size: once
D gene: TRBD1
J gene: TRBJ1-4
V gene: TRBV6-5

CDR3 protein: CASLTRTGRAEAFF
CDR3 DNA: TGTGCCTCCCTGACCCGGACGGGGAGGGCTGAAGCTTTCTTT
clone size: -
D gene: -
J gene: TRBJ1-1
V gene: TRBV2

CDR3 protein: CASSLSGRGAYNEQFF
CDR3 DNA: TGTGCCAGCAGTTTATCGGGGCGGGGGGCCTACAATGAGCAGTTCTTC
clone size: -
D gene: TRBD2
J gene: TRBJ2-1
V gene: TRBV27

CDR3 protein: CASSLVTGSLNTEAFF
CDR3 DNA: TGCGCCAGCAGCTTGGTCACGGGGAGCTTGAACACTGAAGCTTTCTTT
clone size: -
D gene: -
J gene: TRBJ1-1
V gene: TRBV5-1

CDR3 protein: CAVPQGGGQYTQYF
CDR3 DNA: TGTGCCGTACCTCAAGGGGGGGGGCAATATACGCAGTATTTT
clone size: few
D gene: -
J gene: TRBJ2-3
V gene: TRBV6-4

CDR3 protein: CATRGDRGGLNEQFF
CDR3 DNA: TGTGCCACCAGAGGAGACAGGGGAGGTCTGAATGAGCAGTTCTTC
clone size: few
D gene: TRBD1
J gene: TRBJ2-1
V gene: TRBV15

CDR3 protein: CASSLAPRDGYTF
CDR3 DNA: TGCGCCAGCAGCTTGGCGCCGAGGGATGGCTACACCTTC
clone size: -
D gene: -
J gene: TRBJ1-2
V gene: TRBV5-1

CDR3 protein: CATRLAGGQETQYF
CDR3 DNA: TGTGCCACTCGACTAGCGGGGGGGCAGGAGACCCAGTACTTC
clone size: -
D gene: TRBD2
J gene: TRBJ2-5
V gene: TRBV7-9

CDR3 protein: CSVSLAGGSETQYF
CDR3 DNA: TGCAGCGTTTCCCTAGCGGGGGGGTCTGAGACCCAGTACTTC
clone size: -
D gene: TRBD2
J gene: TRBJ2-5
V gene: TRBV29-1

CDR3 protein: CASSYPPDEQYF
CDR3 DNA: TGTGCCAGCAGTTACCCCCCGGACGAGCAGTACTTC
clone size: -
D gene: -
J gene: TRBJ2-7
V gene: TRBV6-5

CDR3 protein: CASSPGHNYEQYF
CDR3 DNA: TGTGCCAGCAGTCCGGGACACAACTACGAGCAGTACTTC
clone size: -
D gene: -
J gene: TRBJ2-7
V gene: TRBV5-6

CDR3 protein: CAWSFSGGGLEQYF
CDR3 DNA: TGTGCCTGGTCCTTTAGCGGGGGGGGGCTCGAGCAGTACTTC
clone size: -
D gene: TRBD2
J gene: TRBJ2-7
V gene: TRBV30

CDR3 protein: CASSQDRNNEQFF
CDR3 DNA: TGTGCCAGCAGCCAAGACAGAAACAATGAGCAGTTCTTC
clone size: -
D gene: -
J gene: TRBJ2-1
V gene: TRBV3-1/TRBV3-2

CDR3 protein: CSANDPGQINYGYTF
CDR3 DNA: TGCAGTGCTAATGATCCGGGACAGATTAACTATGGCTACACCTTC
clone size: -
D gene: TRBD1
J gene: TRBJ1-2
V gene: TRBV20-1

CDR3 protein: CASRARGGRHEKLFF
CDR3 DNA: TGTGCCAGCAGGGCTAGGGGAGGCCGCCATGAAAAACTGTTTTTT
clone size: -
D gene: -
J gene: TRBJ1-4
V gene: TRBV28

CDR3 protein: CASCRQGSRETQYF
CDR3 DNA: TGTGCCAGCTGCAGACAGGGGTCCCGAGAGACCCAGTACTTC
clone size: few
D gene: TRBD1
J gene: TRBJ2-5
V gene: TRBV2

CDR3 protein: CASSVGARQSNEKLFF
CDR3 DNA: TGTGCCAGCAGCGTAGGAGCCAGGCAGAGTAATGAAAAACTGTTTTTT
clone size: -
D gene: -
J gene: TRBJ1-4
V gene: TRBV9

CDR3 protein: CASSARDRVTEKLFF
CDR3 DNA: TGTGCCAGTAGTGCGCGGGACAGAGTTACCGAAAAACTGTTTTTT
clone size: few
D gene: TRBD1
J gene: TRBJ1-4
V gene: TRBV19

CDR3 protein: CASSFSSRGGWDEQYF
CDR3 DNA: TGTGCCAGCAGTTTCTCTAGCCGGGGGGGATGGGACGAGCAGTACTTC
clone size: -
D gene: TRBD2
J gene: TRBJ2-7
V gene: TRBV27

CDR3 protein: CASRKGWGNEQFF
CDR3 DNA: TGTGCCAGCAGGAAGGGGTGGGGCAATGAGCAGTTCTTC
clone size: -
D gene: -
J gene: TRBJ2-1
V gene: TRBV6-5

CDR3 protein: CASSRLDRGHGYTF
CDR3 DNA: TGTGCCAGCAGTAGACTAGACAGGGGTCATGGCTACACCTTC
clone size: -
D gene: TRBD1
J gene: TRBJ1-2
V gene: TRBV27

CDR3 protein: CASSLDLWLAGGPLNTGELFF
CDR3 DNA: TGCGCCAGCAGCTTGGACCTTTGGCTAGCGGGGGGGCCCCTAAACACCGGGGAGCTGTTTTTT
clone size: -
D gene: TRBD2
J gene: TRBJ2-2
V gene: TRBV5-1

CDR3 protein: CASSVGFATNEKLFF
CDR3 DNA: TGTGCCAGTAGTGTCGGGTTTGCAACTAATGAAAAACTGTTTTTT
clone size: -
D gene: -
J gene: TRBJ1-4
V gene: TRBV19

CDR3 protein: CASSPSRDKVYF
CDR3 DNA: TGTGCCAGCTCACCAAGCCGGGACAAAGTGTACTTC
clone size: -
D gene: -
J gene: TRBJ2-7
V gene: TRBV18

CDR3 protein: CASSYFQGGGGYTF
CDR3 DNA: TGTGCCAGCAGCTATTTTCAGGGGGGAGGCGGCTACACCTTC
clone size: -
D gene: TRBD1
J gene: TRBJ1-2
V gene: TRBV6-5

CDR3 protein: CASSLEVRANEKLFF
CDR3 DNA: TGTGCCAGCAGCTTAGAGGTCAGGGCTAATGAAAAACTGTTTTTT
clone size: -
D gene: -
J gene: TRBJ1-4
V gene: TRBV7-2

CDR3 protein: CALATGGVEAFF
CDR3 DNA: TGTGCCCTTGCCACCGGGGGAGTAGAAGCTTTCTTT
clone size: few
D gene: -
J gene: TRBJ1-1
V gene: TRBV5-4

CDR3 protein: CSVQTGRGYGYTF
CDR3 DNA: TGCAGCGTCCAGACAGGGCGGGGCTATGGCTACACCTTC
clone size: -
D gene: TRBD1
J gene: TRBJ1-2
V gene: TRBV29-1

CDR3 protein: CASSEVRTRDTGELFF
CDR3 DNA: TGTGCCAGCAGTGAAGTGAGGACTAGAGACACCGGGGAGCTGTTTTTT
clone size: few
D gene: TRBD2
J gene: TRBJ2-2
V gene: TRBV6-1

CDR3 protein: CACTGSGTEAFF
CDR3 DNA: TGTGCCTGCACAGGGAGTGGGACTGAAGCTTTCTTT
clone size: -
D gene: -
J gene: TRBJ1-1
V gene: TRBV30

CDR3 protein: CASSLGGPAGLDQHF
CDR3 DNA: TGTGCCAGCAGCTTAGGGGGCCCGGCAGGCCTGGACCAGCATTTT
clone size: many
D gene: -
J gene: TRBJ1-5
V gene: TRBV7-9

CDR3 protein: CASSLGLAGETDTQYF
CDR3 DNA: TGTGCCAGCAGCCTGGGACTAGCGGGGGAGACAGATACGCAGTATTTT
clone size: -
D gene: TRBD2
J gene: TRBJ2-3
V gene: TRBV2

CDR3 protein: CASSPRTTGNTEAFF
CDR3 DNA: TGCGCCAGCAGCCCGAGGACAACAGGGAACACTGAAGCTTTCTTT
clone size: -
D gene: -
J gene: TRBJ1-1
V gene: TRBV5-1

CDR3 protein: CASSLGPGAANYGYTF
CDR3 DNA: TGTGCCAGCAGCTTAGGTCCAGGGGCCGCTAACTATGGCTACACCTTC
clone size: -
D gene: -
J gene: TRBJ1-2
V gene: TRBV7-8

CDR3 protein: CASSGDRKGYTF
CDR3 DNA: TGTGCCAGCAGTGGGGACAGAAAAGGCTACACCTTC
clone size: once
D gene: TRBD1
J gene: TRBJ1-2
V gene: TRBV2

CDR3 protein: CASKKPPNTEAFF
CDR3 DNA: TGTGCCAGCAAGAAGCCCCCGAACACTGAAGCTTTCTTT
clone size: once
D gene: -
J gene: TRBJ1-1
V gene: TRBV25-1

CDR3 protein: CASSLWQANQPQHF
CDR3 DNA: TGTGCCAGCAGTTTATGGCAGGCCAATCAGCCCCAGCATTTT
clone size: -
D gene: -
J gene: TRBJ1-5
V gene: TRBV28

CDR3 protein: CASSPQLGLFEQFF
CDR3 DNA: TGTGCCAGCAGCCCCCAACTAGGTCTTTTTGAGCAGTTCTTC
clone size: -
D gene: -
J gene: TRBJ2-1
V gene: TRBV11-2

CDR3 protein: CAWSNTDSFYGYTF
CDR3 DNA: TGTGCCTGGAGTAATACGGACAGCTTCTATGGCTACACCTTC
clone size: -
D gene: -
J gene: TRBJ1-2
V gene: TRBV30

CDR3 protein: CASSLHGLYNEQFF
CDR3 DNA: TGTGCCAGCAGCTTACACGGACTTTACAATGAGCAGTTCTTC
clone size: -
D gene: -
J gene: TRBJ2-1
V gene: TRBV7-9

CDR3 protein: CASRTLGFGYTF
CDR3 DNA: TGTGCCAGCAGGACTCTTGGTTTTGGCTACACCTTC
clone size: -
D gene: -
J gene: TRBJ1-2
V gene: TRBV2

CDR3 protein: CASSLSGGHYNEQFF
CDR3 DNA: TGTGCCAGCAGCCTCAGCGGGGGTCACTACAATGAGCAGTTCTTC
clone size: -
D gene: TRBD2
J gene: TRBJ2-1
V gene: TRBV7-2

CDR3 protein: CASSRGWGQGTDTQYF
CDR3 DNA: TGCGCCAGCAGCCGTGGATGGGGACAGGGCACAGATACGCAGTATTTT
clone size: -
D gene: TRBD1
J gene: TRBJ2-3
V gene: TRBV4-1

CDR3 protein: CASSLTGGQGYTF
CDR3 DNA: TGTGCCAGCAGCTTAACCGGGGGGCAAGGCTACACCTTC
clone size: -
D gene: -
J gene: TRBJ1-2
V gene: TRBV11-3

CDR3 protein: CASRAGPDYEQYF
CDR3 DNA: TGTGCCAGTAGGGCAGGCCCGGACTACGAGCAGTACTTC
clone size: once
D gene: -
J gene: TRBJ2-7
V gene: TRBV19

CDR3 protein: CASSPRTGRDGYTF
CDR3 DNA: TGTGCCAGCAGCCCTCGGACAGGGAGGGATGGCTACACCTTC
clone size: few
D gene: -
J gene: TRBJ1-2
V gene: TRBV21-1

CDR3 protein: CASSGASGAETQYF
CDR3 DNA: TGTGCCAGTTCCGGAGCTAGCGGGGCAGAGACCCAGTACTTC
clone size: -
D gene: TRBD2
J gene: TRBJ2-5
V gene: TRBV7-8

CDR3 protein: CASSATPAGDTQYF
CDR3 DNA: TGTGCCAGCAGTGCGACCCCCGCAGGGGATACGCAGTATTTT
clone size: -
D gene: -
J gene: TRBJ2-3
V gene: TRBV6-4